This is a list of T cell receptor beta chains from one sample in a study of OX40 agonist ivuxolimab in advanced cancers. Assay used: immunoSEQ multiplex PCR; TCRdb lists only in-frame clones, some missing. Of 65,000 to 80,000 clones in the sample, about nine tenths were seen once. Sequenced here: CD4+ or CD8+ T cells sorted from blood, sampled in a trial of the OX40 agonist ivuxolimab. These receptors all come from an adult with an advanced solid tumor such as melanoma, head and neck, liver or kidney cancer. Each CDR3 is given without its conserved first and last residue. Each record gives: J gene, V gene, CDR3 protein.

>TRBJ2-1|TRBV7-8
ASSLEGTAHSYNEQF
>TRBJ2-1|TRBV7-2
ASSLVGGNEQF
>TRBJ2-1|TRBV19
ASSIITGGAYNEQF
>TRBJ2-2|TRBV2
ASSEGTSGGNTGELF
>TRBJ2-7|TRBV5-4
ASSLEGTSAYEQY
>TRBJ2-2|TRBV11-3
ASSLARGPNTGELF
>TRBJ2-1|TRBV9
ASSSHNEQF
>TRBJ2-1|TRBV4-3
ASSQDRDTLGHNEQF
>TRBJ1-2|TRBV19
ASTPDRVHGYT
>TRBJ2-3|TRBV27
ASSLRASGRLDTQY
>TRBJ2-1|TRBV10-3
AISTKLAGAYNEQF
>TRBJ2-2|TRBV21-1
ASSKKGVTTGELF
>TRBJ1-1|TRBV6-1
ASSEDGEVNTEAF
>TRBJ2-1|TRBV5-1
ASSYSNEQF
>TRBJ2-7|TRBV7-8
ASSLGQGGSYEQY
>TRBJ1-2|TRBV19
ASSSRNSYGYT
>TRBJ2-1|TRBV25-1
ASSGGQLVNEQF
>TRBJ2-3|TRBV7-3
ASSSHREEGTDTQY
>TRBJ2-3|TRBV11-2
ASSTITSGRSPDTQY
>TRBJ2-5|TRBV5-6
ASSLAVETQY
>TRBJ2-7|TRBV6-5
ASSYEGGTYEQY
>TRBJ1-1|TRBV28
ASSLFLRQENTEAF
>TRBJ2-7|TRBV7-9
ASSPSGQPYEQY
>TRBJ2-1|TRBV20-1
SARDSEQF
>TRBJ2-2|TRBV6-6
ASSRLSGINHGELF
>TRBJ2-5|TRBV5-1
ASSSSGPSQETQY
>TRBJ1-2|TRBV19
ASSTRQEADYGYT
>TRBJ1-2|TRBV27
ASSFLVDLGVEGYT